This record covers a single T cell receptor beta chain. TCRdb keeps only in-frame clones here, not all; method: immunoSEQ multiplex PCR. The sample includes fewer than 400,000 clones, about 85% of them seen just once. Clinical history as reported by participants underpinned cohort assignment. The source of the sample is a study of blood T cell repertoires in COVID-19. Study background: Researchers got acute and convalescent COVID-19 samples from the United States, Italy and Spain. Nucleic acid was either cDNA or gDNA, and it came from T cells, B-cell-depleted T cells, or PBMCs.

The CDR3 is 14 amino acids. In germline, CDR1 is MNHNY, CDR2 SVGAGI (reference sequence). The V end lost 10 bases, the J end lost 0 bases, and 10 bases lay between the germline ends. The chain links TRBV6-6 to TRBJ2-6; D is ambiguous. This TCR was sampled from a woman younger than 45 who had been exposed to COVID-19. Sequencing was done on a sample of PBMCs or T cells enriched from blood (not recorded which). The CDR3 protein is CANAPGSGANVLTF. The DNA of the CDR3 is TGTGCCAACGCACCGGGCTCTGGGGCCAACGTCCTGACTTTC.